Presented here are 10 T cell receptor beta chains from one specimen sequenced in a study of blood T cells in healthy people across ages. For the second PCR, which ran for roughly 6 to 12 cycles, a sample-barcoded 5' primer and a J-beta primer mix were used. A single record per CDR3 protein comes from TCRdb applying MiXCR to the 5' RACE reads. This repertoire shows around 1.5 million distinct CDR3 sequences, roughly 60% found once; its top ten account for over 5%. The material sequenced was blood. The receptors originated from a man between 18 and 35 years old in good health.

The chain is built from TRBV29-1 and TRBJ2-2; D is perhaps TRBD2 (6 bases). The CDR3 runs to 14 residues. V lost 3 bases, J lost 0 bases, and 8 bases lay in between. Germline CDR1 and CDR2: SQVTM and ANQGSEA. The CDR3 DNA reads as TGCAGCGTTGATGGGACTTCGAACACCGGGGAGCTGTTTTTT. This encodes CSVDGTSNTGELFF.

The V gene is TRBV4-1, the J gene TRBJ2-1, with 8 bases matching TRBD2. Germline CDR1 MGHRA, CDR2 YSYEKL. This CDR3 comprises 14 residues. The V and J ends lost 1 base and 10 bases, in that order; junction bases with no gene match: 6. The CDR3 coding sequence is TGCGCCAGCAGCCAAGTTGGACTAGCCGGGGAGCAGTTCTTC. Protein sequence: CASSQVGLAGEQFF.

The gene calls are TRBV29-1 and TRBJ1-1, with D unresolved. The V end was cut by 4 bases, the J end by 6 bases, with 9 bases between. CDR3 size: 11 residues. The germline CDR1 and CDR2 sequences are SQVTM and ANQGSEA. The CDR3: CSVVRVSEAFF. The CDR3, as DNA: TGCAGCGTTGTTAGAGTCTCTGAAGCTTTCTTT.

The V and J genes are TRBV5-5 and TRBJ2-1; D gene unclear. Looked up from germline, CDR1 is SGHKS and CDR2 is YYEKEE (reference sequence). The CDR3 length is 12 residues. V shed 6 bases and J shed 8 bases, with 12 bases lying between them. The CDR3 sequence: CASTRVGYEQFF. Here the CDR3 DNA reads TGTGCCAGCACCCGTGTCGGCTATGAGCAGTTCTTC.

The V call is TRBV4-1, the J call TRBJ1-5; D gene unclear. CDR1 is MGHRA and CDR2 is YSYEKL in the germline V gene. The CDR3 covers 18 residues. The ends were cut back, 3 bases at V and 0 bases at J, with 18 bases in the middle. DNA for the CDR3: TGCGCCAGCAGCCACTCCGCGATCTGGACTTATAGCAATCAGCCCCAGCATTTT. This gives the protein CASSHSAIWTYSNQPQHF.

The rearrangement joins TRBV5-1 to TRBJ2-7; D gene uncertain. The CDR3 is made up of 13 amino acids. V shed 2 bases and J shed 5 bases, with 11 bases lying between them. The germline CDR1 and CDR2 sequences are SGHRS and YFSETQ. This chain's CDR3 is CASSFYPADEQYF. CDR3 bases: TGCGCCAGCAGCTTTTACCCCGCTGACGAGCAGTACTTC.

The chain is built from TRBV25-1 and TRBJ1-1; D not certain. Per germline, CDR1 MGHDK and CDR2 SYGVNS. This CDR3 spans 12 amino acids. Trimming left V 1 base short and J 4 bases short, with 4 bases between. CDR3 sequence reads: CASSEWGTEAFF. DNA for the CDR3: TGTGCCAGCAGTGAATGGGGCACTGAAGCTTTCTTT.

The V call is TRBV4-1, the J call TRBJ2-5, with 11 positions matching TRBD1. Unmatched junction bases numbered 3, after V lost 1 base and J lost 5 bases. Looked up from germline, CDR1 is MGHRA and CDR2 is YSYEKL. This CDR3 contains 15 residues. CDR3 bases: TGCGCCAGCAGCCAAGGGGACAGGGGGTGGGAGACCCAGTACTTC. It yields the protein CASSQGDRGWETQYF.

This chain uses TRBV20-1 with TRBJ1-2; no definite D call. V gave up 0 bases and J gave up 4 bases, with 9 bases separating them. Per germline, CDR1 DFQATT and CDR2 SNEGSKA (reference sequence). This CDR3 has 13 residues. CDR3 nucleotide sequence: TGCAGTGCTAGAGACGACAAAGTCTATGGCTACACCTTC. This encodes CSARDDKVYGYTF.

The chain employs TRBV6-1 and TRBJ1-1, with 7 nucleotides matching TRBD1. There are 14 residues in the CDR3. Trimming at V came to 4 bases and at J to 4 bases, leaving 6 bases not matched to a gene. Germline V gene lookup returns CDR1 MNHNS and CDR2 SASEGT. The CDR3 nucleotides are TGTGCCAGCAGTGGTGGGACAGTTTCCACTGAAGCTTTCTTT. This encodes CASSGGTVSTEAFF.